The 15 T cell receptor beta chains in this list originate from one sample, sequenced in a study of cytomegalovirus exposure and HLA in healthy donors. Clones were sequenced by immunoSEQ multiplex PCR, and TCRdb holds only the in-frame ones, with some missing. This sample has approximately 76,000 clones, with 94% found just once. Sample: PBMCs. The origin of the receptors is a woman aged 18 to 35 in good health and CMV-seronegative.

The gene calls are TRBV29-1 and TRBJ1-2; D is unresolved. Germline CDR1 SQVTM, CDR2 ANQGSEA. V was trimmed by 6 bases and J by 1 base, leaving 21 bases between them. CDR3 size: 16 residues. Here the CDR3 reads CSVTGDNLPHNYGYTF. As DNA, the CDR3 is TGCAGCGTAACGGGAGATAATCTCCCACATAACTATGGCTACACCTTC.

V and J are TRBV11-1 and TRBJ1-2, with D perhaps matching TRBD1 (5 bases). The CDR3 extends over 14 amino acids. CDR1 and CDR2 from the germline V gene are SGHAT and FQDESV (reference sequence). V lost 1 base, J lost 2 bases, and 8 bases lay in between. The CDR3 bases are TGTGCCAGCAGCTTAGGTGCAGGGAACTATGGCTACACCTTC. Translated, it gives CASSLGAGNYGYTF.

This chain links TRBV6-4 with TRBJ2-3; TRBD1 matches 9 bases. Germline V lookup: CDR1 MRHNA, CDR2 SNTAGT. The CDR3 sequence is 15 residues long. V gave up 10 bases and J gave up 0 bases; unmatched junction bases: 8. CDR3 DNA sequence: TGTGCCACCCAGGGACAGGGCGGAAGCACAGATACGCAGTATTTT. Translation: CATQGQGGSTDTQYF.

The chain is built from TRBV6-6 and TRBJ1-5, with D possibly matching TRBD1 (5 bases). V lost 2 bases and J lost 4, with 6 bases in between. Germline CDR1 is MNHNY and CDR2 is SVGAGI (reference sequence). The CDR3 runs 13 residues. The CDR3 loop is CASSYAGNQPQHF. Written as DNA, the CDR3 is TGTGCCAGCAGTTACGCAGGGAATCAGCCCCAGCATTTT.

The gene calls are TRBV7-2 and TRBJ2-1, with a tentative D call TRBD1 (5 bases). In germline, CDR1 is SGHTA, CDR2 FQGNSA. Trimming took off 3 bases at V and 4 bases at J, with 13 bases between the two ends. CDR3 length: 15 amino acids. The DNA of the CDR3 is TGTGCCAGCAGCTTGGTGCCAGGGCTTTACAATGAGCAGTTCTTC. Its protein product is CASSLVPGLYNEQFF. Full variable domain (missing parts from reference TRBV7-2 and TRBJ2-1): GAGVSQSPSNKVTEKGKDVELRCDPISGHTALYWYRQSLGQGLEFLIYFQGNSAPDKSGLPSDRFSAERTGGSVSTLTIQRTQQEDSAVYLCASSLVPGLYNEQFFGPGTRLTVL.

This clone appeared a single time. The CDR3 DNA follows: TGTGCCAGCAGCTCAGACAGGGGGCATGGCTACACCTTC. It is translated as CASSSDRGHGYTF. V and J are TRBV7-2 and TRBJ1-2; TRBD1 aligns across 10 bases. This CDR3 is 13 amino acids long. Germline trimming cut 4 bases from V and 6 bases from J; bases unmatched to any gene: 2. Looked up from germline, CDR1 is SGHTA and CDR2 is FQGNSA.

The chain recombines TRBV5-4 with TRBJ1-2; 8 bases line up with TRBD1. This CDR3 comprises 15 residues. With 4 bases clipped from V and 4 bases from J, the junction kept 9 bases outside the gene matches. Germline lookup yields CDR1 SGHNT and CDR2 YYREEE (reference sequence). CDR3 sequence reads: CASSPRTGLSYGYTF. As DNA, the CDR3 is TGTGCCAGCAGCCCGAGGACAGGGCTTAGCTATGGCTACACCTTC.

The V gene is TRBV7-6, the J gene TRBJ1-4; the match to TRBD1 covers 9 bases. This CDR3 has 14 amino acids. CDR1 is SGHVS and CDR2 is FNYEAQ in the germline V gene. The junction had 5 bases not matched to a gene; V was cut back by 5 bases and J by 7 bases. CDR3 loop: CASSRTGEGEKLFF. For the CDR3, the DNA is TGTGCCAGCAGCCGGACAGGGGAAGGTGAAAAACTGTTTTTT.

This clone was found once. The chain joins TRBV13 to TRBJ2-4; 12 nucleotides align to TRBD2. V was pared by 5 bases and J by 2 bases, with 7 bases of the junction left unmatched. This CDR3 is built from 17 residues. The germline V gene encodes CDR1 PRHDT and CDR2 FYEKMQ (reference sequence). CDR3 sequence reads: CASSAPSGGASKNIQYF. The CDR3 DNA reads as TGTGCCAGCAGCGCACCTAGCGGGGGGGCGTCCAAAAACATTCAGTACTTC.

The chain carries TRBV7-9 and TRBJ2-1; tentative D call: TRBD2 (5 bases). This CDR3 region has 15 residues. Trimming stripped 3 bases from V and 4 bases from J, with 13 bases between. Germline V CDR1 and CDR2: SEHNR, FQNEAQ (reference sequence). CDR3 amino acids: CASSFKGAQYNEQFF. The CDR3 DNA reads TGTGCCAGCAGCTTCAAGGGAGCGCAGTACAATGAGCAGTTCTTC.

The chain links TRBV9 to TRBJ2-2, with 11 bases aligning to TRBD2. This CDR3 is built from 17 residues. CDR1 is SGDLS and CDR2 is YYNGEE in the germline V gene. V shed 3 bases and J 0 bases; nucleotides not matched to a gene: 4. The CDR3 is CASSAKTSGANTGELFF. In nucleotides, the CDR3 is TGTGCCAGCAGCGCCAAGACTAGCGGGGCGAACACCGGGGAGCTGTTTTTT.

The gene calls are TRBV5-8 and TRBJ2-2, with a tentative D call TRBD2 (5 bases). V was cut by 6 bases and J by 7 bases, with 10 bases left in between. This CDR3 comprises 12 residues. Germline V gene data show CDR1 as SGHTS and CDR2 as YDEGEE. CDR3 region: CASIMRVGELFF. The CDR3 nucleotides read TGTGCCAGCATCATGCGGGTCGGGGAGCTGTTTTTT.

This sequence joins TRBV29-1 and TRBJ2-1, with 7 bases aligning to TRBD1. The germline gives CDR1 SQVTM, CDR2 ANQGSEA. V shed 7 bases and J 2 bases; nucleotides not matched to a gene: 14. The CDR3 consists of 16 residues. The CDR3 sequence is CSADETGQQTYNEQFF. The CDR3 DNA sequence: TGCAGCGCCGATGAAACGGGACAGCAAACCTACAATGAGCAGTTCTTC.

The rearrangement uses TRBV4-1 and TRBJ1-6; 10 nucleotides match TRBD1. The CDR3 contains 14 residues. The germline V gene encodes CDR1 MGHRA and CDR2 YSYEKL. J gave up 14 bases and V 4 bases, and 8 bases lay outside the gene matches. CDR3 coding DNA: TGCGCCAGCAGCCTCGGGACAGGGGTTGTGTCCCTCCACTTT. Protein product: CASSLGTGVVSLHF.

The chain has TRBV4-1 and TRBJ2-7; possible D gene TRBD2, 5 bases. Trimming stripped 3 bases from V and 2 bases from J, with 17 bases between. The CDR3 totals 16 residues. Germline V gives CDR1 MGHRA, CDR2 YSYEKL. The CDR3 loop reads CASSQVLGEVTYEQYF. The CDR3 DNA reads as TGCGCCAGCAGCCAGGTCTTGGGAGAAGTCACCTACGAGCAGTACTTC.